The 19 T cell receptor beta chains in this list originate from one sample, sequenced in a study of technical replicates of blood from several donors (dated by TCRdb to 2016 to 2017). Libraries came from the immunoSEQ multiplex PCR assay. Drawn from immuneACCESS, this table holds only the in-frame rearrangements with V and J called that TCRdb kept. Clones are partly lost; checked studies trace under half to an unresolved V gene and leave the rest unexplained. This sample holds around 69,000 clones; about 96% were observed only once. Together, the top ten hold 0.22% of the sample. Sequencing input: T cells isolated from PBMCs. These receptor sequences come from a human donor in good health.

The CDR3 nucleotides are TGTGCCAGCAGCCGTAGGGGCTACTACAATGAGCAGTTCTTC. Its protein is CASSRRGYYNEQFF. This chain uses TRBV11-3 with TRBJ2-1; TRBD1 is a possible D gene (5 bases). The V and J ends lost 5 bases and 3 bases respectively, with 11 bases between them. Germline lookup yields CDR1 SGHNT and CDR2 YENEEA. The CDR3 spans 14 residues.

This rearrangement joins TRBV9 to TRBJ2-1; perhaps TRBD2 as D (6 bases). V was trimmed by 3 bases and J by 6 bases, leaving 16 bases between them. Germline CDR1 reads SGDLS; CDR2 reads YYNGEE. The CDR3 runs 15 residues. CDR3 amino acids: CASSGSGLKGNEQFF. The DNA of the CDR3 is TGTGCCAGCAGCGGTAGCGGACTCAAGGGCAATGAGCAGTTCTTC.

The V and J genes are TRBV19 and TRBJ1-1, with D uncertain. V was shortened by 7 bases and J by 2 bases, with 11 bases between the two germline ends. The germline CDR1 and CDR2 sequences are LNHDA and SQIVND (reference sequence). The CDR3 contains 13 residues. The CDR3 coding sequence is TGTGCCAGTAACCCTACAGCTAACACTGAAGCTTTCTTT. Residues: CASNPTANTEAFF. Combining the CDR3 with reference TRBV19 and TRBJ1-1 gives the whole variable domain DGGITQSPKYLFRKEGQNVTLSCEQNLNHDAMYWYRQDPGQGLRLIYYSQIVNDFQKGDIAEGYSVSREKKESFPLTVTSAQKNPTAFYLCASNPTANTEAFFGQGTRLTVV.

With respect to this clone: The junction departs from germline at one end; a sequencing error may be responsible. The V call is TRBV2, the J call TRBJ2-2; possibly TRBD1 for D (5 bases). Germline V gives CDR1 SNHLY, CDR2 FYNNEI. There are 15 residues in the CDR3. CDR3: CASREGAPNTGELFF. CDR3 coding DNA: TGTGCCAGCAGGGAAGGGGCCCCGAACACCGGGGAGCTGTTTTTT. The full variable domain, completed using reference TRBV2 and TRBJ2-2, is EPEVTQTPSHQVTQMGQEVILRCVPISNHLYFYWYRQILGQKVEFLVSFYNNEISEKSEIFDDQFSVERPDGSNFTLKIRSTKLEDSAMYFCASREGAPNTGELFFGEGSRLTVL.

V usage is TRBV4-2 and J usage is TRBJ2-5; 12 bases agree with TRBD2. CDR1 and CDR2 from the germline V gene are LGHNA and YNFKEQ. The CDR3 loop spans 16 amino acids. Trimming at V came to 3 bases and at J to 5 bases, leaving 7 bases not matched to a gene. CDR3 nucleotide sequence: TGTGCCAGCAGCCAGAGGACTAGCGGGGCCAAGGAGACCCAGTACTTC. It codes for CASSQRTSGAKETQYF.

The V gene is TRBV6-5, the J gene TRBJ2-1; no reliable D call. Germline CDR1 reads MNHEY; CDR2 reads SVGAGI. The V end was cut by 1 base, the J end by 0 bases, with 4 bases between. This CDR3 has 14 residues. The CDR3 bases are TGTGCCAGCAGTTACTTTAGCTCCTACAATGAGCAGTTCTTC. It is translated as CASSYFSSYNEQFF.

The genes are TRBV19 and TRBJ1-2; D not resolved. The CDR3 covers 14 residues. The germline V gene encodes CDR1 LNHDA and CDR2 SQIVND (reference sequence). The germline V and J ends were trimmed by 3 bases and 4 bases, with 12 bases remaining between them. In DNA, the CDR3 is TGTGCCAGTAGTATTCGGCCAGGTCCCTATGGCTACACCTTC. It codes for CASSIRPGPYGYTF.

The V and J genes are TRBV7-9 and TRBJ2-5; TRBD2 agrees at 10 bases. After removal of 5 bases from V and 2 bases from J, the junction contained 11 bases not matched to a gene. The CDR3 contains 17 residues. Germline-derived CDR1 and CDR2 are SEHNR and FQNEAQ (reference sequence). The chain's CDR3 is CASSPGVLAGVQETQYF. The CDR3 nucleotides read TGTGCCAGCAGCCCCGGTGTGCTAGCGGGGGTTCAAGAGACCCAGTACTTC.

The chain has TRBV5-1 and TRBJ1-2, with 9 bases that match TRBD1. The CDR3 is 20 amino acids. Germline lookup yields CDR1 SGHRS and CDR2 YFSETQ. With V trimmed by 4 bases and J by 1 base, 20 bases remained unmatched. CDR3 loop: CASSKQGARPGLLINYGYTF. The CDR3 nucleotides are TGCGCCAGCAGCAAACAGGGGGCGCGACCCGGACTTTTAATTAACTATGGCTACACCTTC.

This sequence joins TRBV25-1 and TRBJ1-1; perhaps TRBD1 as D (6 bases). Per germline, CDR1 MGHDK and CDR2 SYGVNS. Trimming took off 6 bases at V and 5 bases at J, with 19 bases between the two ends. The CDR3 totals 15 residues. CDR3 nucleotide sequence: TGTGCCAGCAGCGGAGTCGGGGGGCTGAGTACTGAAGCTTTCTTT. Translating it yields CASSGVGGLSTEAFF.

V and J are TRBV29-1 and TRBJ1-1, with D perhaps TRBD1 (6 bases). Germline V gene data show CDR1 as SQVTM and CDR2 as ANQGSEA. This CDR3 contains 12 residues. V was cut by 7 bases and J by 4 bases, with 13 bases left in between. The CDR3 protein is CSATQGSTEAFF. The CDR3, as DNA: TGCAGCGCAACACAGGGTTCCACTGAAGCTTTCTTT.

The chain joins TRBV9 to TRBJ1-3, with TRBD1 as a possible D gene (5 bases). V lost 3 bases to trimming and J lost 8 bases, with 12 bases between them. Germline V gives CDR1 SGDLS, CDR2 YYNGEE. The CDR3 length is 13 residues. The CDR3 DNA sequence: TGTGCCAGCAGCGCCCCGACGGGGGACACCATATATTTT. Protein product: CASSAPTGDTIYF.

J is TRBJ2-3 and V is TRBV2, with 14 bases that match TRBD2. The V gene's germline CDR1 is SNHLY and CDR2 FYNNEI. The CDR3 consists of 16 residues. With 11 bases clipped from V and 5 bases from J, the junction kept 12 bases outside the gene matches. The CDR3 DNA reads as TGTGCCTCCCAAGCAGGACTAGCGGGGGGCAGAGATACGCAGTATTTT. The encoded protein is CASQAGLAGGRDTQYF.

In DNA, the CDR3 is TGTGCCAGCAGTTCCCCCGCGGTCCCGACAGATACGCAGTATTTT. It specifies CASSSPAVPTDTQYF. The V and J genes are TRBV28 and TRBJ2-3; D not resolved. Germline CDR1 is MDHEN and CDR2 is SYDVKM. V gave up 4 bases and J gave up 3 bases, with 14 bases separating them. The CDR3 totals 15 residues. Complete variable domain (other parts from reference TRBV28 and TRBJ2-3): DVKVTQSSRYLVKRTGEKVFLECVQDMDHENMFWYRQDPGLGLRLIYFSYDVKMKEKGDIPEGYSVSREKKERFSLILESASTNQTSMYLCASSSPAVPTDTQYFGPGTRLTVL.

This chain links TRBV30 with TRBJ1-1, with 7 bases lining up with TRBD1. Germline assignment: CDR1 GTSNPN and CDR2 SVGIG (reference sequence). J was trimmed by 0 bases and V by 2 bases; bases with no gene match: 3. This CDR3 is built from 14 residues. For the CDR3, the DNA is TGTGCCTGGAGTACGGGACAGCTGAACACTGAAGCTTTCTTT. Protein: CAWSTGQLNTEAFF.

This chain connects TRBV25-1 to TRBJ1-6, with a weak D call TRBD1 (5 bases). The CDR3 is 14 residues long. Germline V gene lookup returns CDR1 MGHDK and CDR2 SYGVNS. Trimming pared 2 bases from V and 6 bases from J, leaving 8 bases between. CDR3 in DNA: TGTGCCAGCAGTGAAGTAAGGGGTAATTCACCCCTCCACTTT. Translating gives CASSEVRGNSPLHF.

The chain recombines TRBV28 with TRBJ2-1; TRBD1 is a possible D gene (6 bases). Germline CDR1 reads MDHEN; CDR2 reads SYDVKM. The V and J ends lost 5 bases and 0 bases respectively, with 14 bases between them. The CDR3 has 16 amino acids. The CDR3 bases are TGTGCCAGCAGTCCCCGATCAGGGGTCTCCTACAATGAGCAGTTCTTC. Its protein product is CASSPRSGVSYNEQFF.

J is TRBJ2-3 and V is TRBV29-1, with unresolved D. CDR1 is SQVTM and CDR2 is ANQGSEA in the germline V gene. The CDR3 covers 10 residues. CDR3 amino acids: CSHDGDTQYF. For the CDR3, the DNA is TGCAGTCATGACGGGGATACGCAGTATTTT.

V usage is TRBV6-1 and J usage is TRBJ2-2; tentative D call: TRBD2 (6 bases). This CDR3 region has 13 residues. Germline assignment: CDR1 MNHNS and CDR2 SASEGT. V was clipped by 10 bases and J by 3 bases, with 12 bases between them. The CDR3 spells CAIWRGDTGELFF. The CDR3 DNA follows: TGTGCCATCTGGAGGGGAGACACCGGGGAGCTGTTTTTT.